Listed below are T cell receptor beta chains from one sample, sequenced in a study of Tregs in tolerant kidney transplant recipients. Their antigens are not known. TCRdb keeps only in-frame clones here, not all; method: immunoSEQ multiplex PCR. The sample yields 35,000 to 50,000 clones, just under 97% seen once. The sequencing sample was made of Tregs from blood cultured with allogeneic cells. The receptor source for this set is a human donor in good health. CDR3s include the opening cysteine and the closing phenylalanine or tryptophan. Fields, in order: CDR3 protein, D gene, V gene, J gene. D genes are given only for firm matches.

CDR3aa: CASGYREYQPQHF; d_gene: .; v_gene: TRBV2; j_gene: TRBJ1-5
CDR3aa: CASSPSLLAKNIQYF; d_gene: .; v_gene: TRBV9; j_gene: TRBJ2-4
CDR3aa: CASGLGRNSPLHF; d_gene: .; v_gene: TRBV12-5; j_gene: TRBJ1-6
CDR3aa: CASSIHSGRVPTDTQYF; d_gene: TRBD2; v_gene: TRBV27; j_gene: TRBJ2-3
CDR3aa: CASSSRTGGNEKLFF; d_gene: TRBD1; v_gene: TRBV7-9; j_gene: TRBJ1-4
CDR3aa: CASSYLGAGVWYGYTF; d_gene: .; v_gene: TRBV6-5; j_gene: TRBJ1-2
CDR3aa: CASRIEGATNEKLFF; d_gene: TRBD1; v_gene: TRBV2; j_gene: TRBJ1-4
CDR3aa: CASSYGTGIQYF; d_gene: TRBD1; v_gene: TRBV5-1; j_gene: TRBJ2-4
CDR3aa: CASSETGREQYF; d_gene: .; v_gene: TRBV10-1; j_gene: TRBJ2-7
CDR3aa: CASKVPGLGTDTQYF; d_gene: TRBD2; v_gene: TRBV6-5; j_gene: TRBJ2-3
CDR3aa: CASSPLPPGAGGQYF; d_gene: .; v_gene: TRBV4-1; j_gene: TRBJ2-7
CDR3aa: CASSYRLAGGYEQYF; d_gene: TRBD2; v_gene: TRBV6-5; j_gene: TRBJ2-7
CDR3aa: CASSRGYSYEQYF; d_gene: .; v_gene: TRBV19; j_gene: TRBJ2-7
CDR3aa: CASRPLAGGNYEQYF; d_gene: TRBD2; v_gene: TRBV27; j_gene: TRBJ2-7
CDR3aa: CASRDRGGPGPHF; d_gene: .; v_gene: TRBV2; j_gene: TRBJ1-5
CDR3aa: CASASTGKRYGYTF; d_gene: .; v_gene: TRBV19; j_gene: TRBJ1-2
CDR3aa: CASSRLETQYF; d_gene: .; v_gene: TRBV5-8; j_gene: TRBJ2-5
CDR3aa: CASRDTAANYGYTF; d_gene: .; v_gene: TRBV6-4; j_gene: TRBJ1-2
CDR3aa: CASSSTGTQNTEAFF; d_gene: .; v_gene: TRBV11-2; j_gene: TRBJ1-1
CDR3aa: CASSGAPNYGYTF; d_gene: .; v_gene: TRBV5-1; j_gene: TRBJ1-2
CDR3aa: CASRIQVSPAYTEAFF; d_gene: .; v_gene: TRBV23-1; j_gene: TRBJ1-1
CDR3aa: CAWSFHQDSPLHF; d_gene: .; v_gene: TRBV30; j_gene: TRBJ1-6
CDR3aa: CASSLLLGTEAFF; d_gene: .; v_gene: TRBV7-8; j_gene: TRBJ1-1
CDR3aa: CASSYGGSWGDEQFF; d_gene: .; v_gene: TRBV6-5; j_gene: TRBJ2-1
CDR3aa: CASSRFSGGHYEQYF; d_gene: TRBD2; v_gene: TRBV6-6; j_gene: TRBJ2-7
CDR3aa: CASSPGLAGGNEQFF; d_gene: TRBD2; v_gene: TRBV18; j_gene: TRBJ2-1
CDR3aa: CASSLVFIAGARFRETQYF; d_gene: TRBD2; v_gene: TRBV7-2; j_gene: TRBJ2-5